This TCR beta chain is drawn from a study of response to subunit inactivated influenza vaccine. The V gene's germline CDR1 is LNHNV and CDR2 YYDKDF (reference sequence). This CDR3 has 17 amino acids. V dropped 2 bases and J dropped 1 base, with 17 bases sitting between them. TCRdb called the RT-PCR reads again in MiXCR, with one record for every CDR3 protein. The sample lists roughly 760,000 distinct CDR3 sequences; approximately 22% were seen once. This clonotype has only a few counts. Its antigen is currently unknown. Findings and limits, study-wide: The authors put forward the suggestion that each seasonal influenza vaccination may bring in only a limited number of new T cells.

Specimen: PBMCs from blood, collected 5 days after vaccination. The TCR comes from a man in his fifties who received an inactivated influenza vaccine. The V and J genes are TRBV15 and TRBJ2-5; D may be TRBD1 (5 bases). CDR3 loop: CATSRKTRTYIQETQYF. CDR3 DNA: TGTGCCACCAGCAGAAAGACGAGGACATACATCCAAGAGACCCAGTACTTC.